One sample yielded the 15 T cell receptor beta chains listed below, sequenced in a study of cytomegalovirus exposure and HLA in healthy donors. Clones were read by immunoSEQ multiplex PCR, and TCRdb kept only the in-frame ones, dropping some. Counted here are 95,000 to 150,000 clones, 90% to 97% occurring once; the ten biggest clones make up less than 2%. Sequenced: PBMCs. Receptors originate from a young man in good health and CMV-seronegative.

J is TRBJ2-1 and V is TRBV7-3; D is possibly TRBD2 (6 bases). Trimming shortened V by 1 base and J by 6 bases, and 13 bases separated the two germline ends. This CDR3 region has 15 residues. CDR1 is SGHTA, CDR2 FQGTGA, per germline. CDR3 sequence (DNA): TGTGCCAGCAGCTTAATGTCGGGGACTGGCAATGAGCAGTTCTTC. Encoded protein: CASSLMSGTGNEQFF.

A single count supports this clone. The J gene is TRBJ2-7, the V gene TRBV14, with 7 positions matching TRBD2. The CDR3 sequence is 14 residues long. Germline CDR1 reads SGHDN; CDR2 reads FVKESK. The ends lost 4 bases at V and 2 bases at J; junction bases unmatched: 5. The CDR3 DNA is TGTGCCAGCAGCCCGCGACTAGCCCCCTACGAGCAGTACTTC. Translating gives CASSPRLAPYEQYF. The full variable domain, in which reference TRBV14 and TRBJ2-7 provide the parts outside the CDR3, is EAGVTQFPSHSVIEKGQTVTLRCDPISGHDNLYWYRRVMGKEIKFLLHFVKESKQDESGMPNNRFLAERTGGTYSTLKVQPAELEDSGVYFCASSPRLAPYEQYFGPGTRLTVT.

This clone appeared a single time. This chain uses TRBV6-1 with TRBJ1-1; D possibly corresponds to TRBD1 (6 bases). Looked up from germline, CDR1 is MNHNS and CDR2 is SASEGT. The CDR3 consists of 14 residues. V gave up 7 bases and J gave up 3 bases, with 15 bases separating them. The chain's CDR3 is CASTPGGADTEAFF. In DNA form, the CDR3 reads TGTGCCAGCACCCCGGGGGGGGCTGACACTGAAGCTTTCTTT.

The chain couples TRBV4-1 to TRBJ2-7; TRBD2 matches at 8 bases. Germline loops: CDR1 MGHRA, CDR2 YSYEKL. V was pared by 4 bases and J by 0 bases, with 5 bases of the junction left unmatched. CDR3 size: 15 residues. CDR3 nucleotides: TGCGCCAGCAGCCCCCTAGCGGGTAGCTCCTACGAGCAGTACTTC. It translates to CASSPLAGSSYEQYF.

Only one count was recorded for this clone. DNA for the CDR3: TGTGCCACACAATGGGGACTAGCGGACTACAATGAGCAGTTCTTC. As protein: CATQWGLADYNEQFF. The J gene is TRBJ2-1, the V gene TRBV28; TRBD2 aligns across 11 bases. In germline, CDR1 is MDHEN, CDR2 SYDVKM. The CDR3 extends over 15 amino acids. After removal of 10 bases from V and 3 bases from J, the junction contained 8 bases not matched to a gene.

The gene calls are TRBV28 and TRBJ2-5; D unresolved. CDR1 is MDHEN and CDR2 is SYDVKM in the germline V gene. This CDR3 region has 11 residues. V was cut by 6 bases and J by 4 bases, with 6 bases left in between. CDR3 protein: CASSLRETQYF. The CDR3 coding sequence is TGTGCCAGCAGCCTACGAGAGACCCAGTACTTC.

For the CDR3, the DNA is TGTGCCAGCACCTTTACAGGGAGAGTGGCTTTCTCTGGGGCCAACGTCCTGACTTTC. Translation: CASTFTGRVAFSGANVLTF. The V call is TRBV7-6, the J call TRBJ2-6, with D perhaps TRBD1 (6 bases). Germline V gives CDR1 SGHVS, CDR2 FNYEAQ. This CDR3 comprises 19 residues. The V gene lost 7 bases and the J gene lost 0 bases, with 22 bases spanning the gap.

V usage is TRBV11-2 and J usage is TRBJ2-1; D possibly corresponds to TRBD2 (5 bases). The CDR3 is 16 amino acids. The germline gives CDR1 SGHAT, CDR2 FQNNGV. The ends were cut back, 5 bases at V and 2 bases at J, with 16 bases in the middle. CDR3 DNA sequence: TGTGCCAGCAGCACGAACCTAGCTTCAACCTACAATGAGCAGTTCTTC. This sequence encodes CASSTNLASTYNEQFF.

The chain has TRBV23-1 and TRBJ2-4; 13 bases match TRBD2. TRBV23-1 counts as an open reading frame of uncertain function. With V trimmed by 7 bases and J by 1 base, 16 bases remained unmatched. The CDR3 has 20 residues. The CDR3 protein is CASNRQKGGLAGVAKNIQYF. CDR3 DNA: TGCGCCAGCAACCGTCAAAAGGGCGGACTAGCGGGAGTGGCCAAAAACATTCAGTACTTC.

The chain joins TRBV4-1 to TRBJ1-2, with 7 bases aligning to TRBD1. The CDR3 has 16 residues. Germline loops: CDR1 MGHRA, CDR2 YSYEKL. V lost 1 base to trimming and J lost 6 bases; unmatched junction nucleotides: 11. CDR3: CASSQADGRQGHGYTF. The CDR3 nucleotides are TGCGCCAGCAGCCAAGCGGACGGCCGACAGGGACATGGCTACACCTTC.

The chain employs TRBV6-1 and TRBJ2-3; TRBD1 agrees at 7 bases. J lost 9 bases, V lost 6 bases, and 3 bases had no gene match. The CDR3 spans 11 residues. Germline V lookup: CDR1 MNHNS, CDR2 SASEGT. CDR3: CASRGQRTQYF. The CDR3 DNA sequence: TGTGCCAGCAGGGGACAGAGAACGCAGTATTTT.

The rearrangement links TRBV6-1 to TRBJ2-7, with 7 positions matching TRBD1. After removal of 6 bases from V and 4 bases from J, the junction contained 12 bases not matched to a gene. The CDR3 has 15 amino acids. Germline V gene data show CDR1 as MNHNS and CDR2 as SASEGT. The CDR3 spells CASRPSGGKVYEQYF. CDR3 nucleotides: TGTGCCAGCAGGCCCTCAGGGGGTAAGGTTTACGAGCAGTACTTC.

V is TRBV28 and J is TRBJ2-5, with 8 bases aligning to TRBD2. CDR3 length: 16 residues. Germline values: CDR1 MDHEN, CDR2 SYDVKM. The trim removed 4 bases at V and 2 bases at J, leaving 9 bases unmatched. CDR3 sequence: CASSSRLLAEQETQYF. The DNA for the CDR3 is TGTGCCAGCAGTTCCCGTCTACTAGCGGAACAAGAGACCCAGTACTTC.

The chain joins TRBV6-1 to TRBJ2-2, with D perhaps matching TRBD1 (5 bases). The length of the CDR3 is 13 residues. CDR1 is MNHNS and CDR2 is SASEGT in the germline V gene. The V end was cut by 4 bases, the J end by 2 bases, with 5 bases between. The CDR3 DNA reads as TGTGCCAGCAGTGGGGGCAACACCGGGGAGCTGTTTTTT. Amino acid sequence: CASSGGNTGELFF.

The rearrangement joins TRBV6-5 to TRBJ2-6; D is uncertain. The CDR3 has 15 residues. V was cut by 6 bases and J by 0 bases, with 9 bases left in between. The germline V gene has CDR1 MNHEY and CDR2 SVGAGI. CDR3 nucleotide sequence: TGTGCCAGCAGACCGAGGAGCTCTGGGGCCAACGTCCTGACTTTC. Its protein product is CASRPRSSGANVLTF.